This entry lists 17 T cell receptor beta chains sequenced from one sample in a study of OX40 agonist ivuxolimab in advanced cancers. Sequencing used immunoSEQ multiplex PCR; TCRdb keeps in-frame clones, though not all of them. The table lists about 98,000 clones, around nine tenths of them singletons. Specimen: CD4+ or CD8+ T cells sorted from blood, collected in a trial of the OX40 agonist ivuxolimab. The source of these receptors is an adult with an advanced solid tumor such as melanoma, head and neck, liver or kidney cancer.

V and J are TRBV18 and TRBJ2-3; D remains ambiguous. Trimming removed 2 bases at V and 6 bases at J, with 6 bases between. Germline lookup yields CDR1 KGHSH and CDR2 LQKENI. The CDR3 is 12 residues long. For the CDR3, the DNA is TGTGCCAGCTCACCAAGTAGGGATACGCAGTATTTT. Translated: CASSPSRDTQYF.

The chain employs TRBV6-1 and TRBJ2-5, with no clear D. This CDR3 spans 14 amino acids. Trimming left V 0 bases short and J 3 bases short, with 8 bases between. From germline, CDR1 is MNHNS and CDR2 SASEGT. The CDR3 here is CASSEAVRKETQYF. The DNA of the CDR3 is TGTGCCAGCAGTGAAGCGGTCAGGAAAGAGACCCAGTACTTC.

The J gene is TRBJ1-1, the V gene TRBV18; no definite D call. V lost 3 bases, J lost 0 bases, and 8 bases lay in between. This CDR3 has 14 residues. Germline loops: CDR1 KGHSH, CDR2 LQKENI. CDR3 bases: TGTGCCAGCTCACCCCCCTCCATGAACACTGAAGCTTTCTTT. Translating it yields CASSPPSMNTEAFF.

The rearrangement links TRBV2 to TRBJ1-6; 7 bases are shared with TRBD1. This CDR3 contains 12 residues. Germline CDR1 and CDR2: SNHLY and FYNNEI. Unmatched junction bases numbered 7, after V lost 11 bases and J lost 9 bases. CDR3 nucleotide sequence: TGTGCCGGAACAGGGGAACGTTCACCCCTCCACTTT. Translated, it gives CAGTGERSPLHF.

This clone was found once. This chain joins TRBV6-6 and TRBJ1-4; D is perhaps TRBD1 (5 bases). V was shortened by 6 bases and J by 4 bases, with 15 bases between the two germline ends. Germline V lookup: CDR1 MNHNY, CDR2 SVGAGI (reference sequence). The CDR3 covers 15 residues. DNA for the CDR3: TGTGCCAGCAGCCCGCCCGGGGGGGGTAATGAAAAACTGTTTTTT. It is translated as CASSPPGGGNEKLFF.

The rearrangement joins TRBV18 to TRBJ1-4; D remains ambiguous. The CDR3 is 15 residues long. Trimming stripped 1 base from V and 8 bases from J, with 14 bases between. Germline values: CDR1 KGHSH, CDR2 LQKENI. The CDR3 DNA is TGTGCCAGCTCACCACAAGGTCCCCTAGGGGAAAAACTGTTTTTT. Translated: CASSPQGPLGEKLFF.

This clone was detected only a few times. The chain combines TRBV20-1 with TRBJ1-4, with D perhaps TRBD1 (5 bases). Trimming shortened V by 3 bases and J by 14 bases, and 10 bases separated the two germline ends. This CDR3 contains 10 residues. CDR1 and CDR2 from the germline V gene are DFQATT and SNEGSKA (reference sequence). This chain's CDR3 is CSARGERLFF. CDR3 DNA: TGCAGTGCTAGGGGGGAGAGGCTGTTTTTT.

The V and J genes are TRBV11-3 and TRBJ2-1, with 9 bases identical to TRBD1. The germline CDR1 and CDR2 sequences are SGHNT and YENEEA. V lost 4 bases, J lost 9 bases, and 7 bases stayed unmatched. The CDR3 runs 14 residues. Here the CDR3 reads CASSSLQGAGEQFF. CDR3 nucleotide sequence: TGTGCCAGCAGCTCCCTACAGGGGGCCGGTGAGCAGTTCTTC.

V gene TRBV7-9 combines with J gene TRBJ2-3; 10 nucleotides agree with TRBD1. Germline V gives CDR1 SEHNR, CDR2 FQNEAQ (reference sequence). V dropped 4 bases and J dropped 5; count of bases not matched to a gene: 3. The CDR3 is 14 amino acids. The chain's CDR3 is CASSSRTGGDTQYF. The CDR3, as DNA: TGTGCCAGCAGCTCCCGGACAGGGGGAGATACGCAGTATTTT.

This clone was seen only once. The V call is TRBV7-8, the J call TRBJ1-4; D is unclear. This CDR3 has 17 residues. In germline, CDR1 is SGHVS, CDR2 FQNEAQ. The V and J ends lost 5 bases and 4 bases respectively, with 20 bases between them. The CDR3 spells CASSPFDGAHSNEKLFF. Here the CDR3 DNA reads TGTGCCAGCAGCCCCTTCGACGGAGCCCACAGTAATGAAAAACTGTTTTTT.

This chain uses TRBV5-4 with TRBJ2-7; D possibly corresponds to TRBD2 (6 bases). With 1 base removed from V and 3 bases from J, the gap between germline ends came to 14 bases. Germline V lookup: CDR1 SGHNT, CDR2 YYREEE (reference sequence). The CDR3 covers 15 residues. For the CDR3, the DNA is TGTGCCAGCAGCTTGAATTTGGAGGGGAACTACGAGCAGTACTTC. Its protein is CASSLNLEGNYEQYF.

The gene calls are TRBV5-6 and TRBJ2-1; D not resolved. In germline, CDR1 is SGHDT, CDR2 YYEEEE. The V end was cut by 4 bases, the J end by 4 bases, with 15 bases between. This CDR3 comprises 15 residues. This CDR3 is CASSPNNMGYNEQFF. In nucleotides, the CDR3 is TGTGCCAGCAGCCCAAATAATATGGGTTACAATGAGCAGTTCTTC.

The genes are TRBV10-3 and TRBJ1-5; tentative D call: TRBD1 (5 bases). This CDR3 has 13 amino acids. V dropped 6 bases and J dropped 11 bases, with 17 bases sitting between them. Germline V gene sequence: CDR1 ENHRY, CDR2 SYGVKD. CDR3 sequence reads: CAIRLRGGGSQHF. The CDR3 DNA reads TGTGCCATCAGGCTTAGGGGCGGCGGGTCCCAGCATTTT.

This clone turned up a few times. The V call is TRBV11-2, the J call TRBJ2-7; TRBD2 aligns across 9 bases. V lost 3 bases to trimming and J lost 5 bases; unmatched junction nucleotides: 5. The length of the CDR3 is 14 residues. Germline loops: CDR1 SGHAT, CDR2 FQNNGV. The CDR3 protein is CASSFSSGVNEQYF. In nucleotides, the CDR3 is TGTGCCAGCAGCTTTTCTAGCGGGGTTAACGAGCAGTACTTC. The complete variable domain, with remaining parts taken from reference TRBV11-2 and TRBJ2-7, reads EAGVAQSPRYKIIEKRQSVAFWCNPISGHATLYWYQQILGQGPKLLIQFQNNGVVDDSQLPKDRFSAERLKGVDSTLKIQPAKLEDSAVYLCASSFSSGVNEQYFGPGTRLTVT.

The chain employs TRBV9 and TRBJ2-3; D is unresolved. V lost 0 bases to trimming and J lost 0 bases, with 5 bases between them. CDR3 length: 14 amino acids. CDR1 is SGDLS, CDR2 YYNGEE, per germline. The CDR3, as DNA: TGTGCCAGCAGCGTAGCGGGTAGCACAGATACGCAGTATTTT. It encodes CASSVAGSTDTQYF.

V and J are TRBV27 and TRBJ2-7, with 7 bases lining up with TRBD1. The germline gives CDR1 MNHEY, CDR2 SMNVEV (reference sequence). This CDR3 comprises 17 residues. Germline trimming cut 3 bases from V and 4 bases from J; bases unmatched to any gene: 15. The CDR3 is CASSFSFSWTGSYEQYF. DNA for the CDR3: TGTGCCAGCAGTTTTTCTTTCAGCTGGACAGGTTCATACGAGCAGTACTTC.

This sequence joins TRBV7-9 and TRBJ2-7; D is perhaps TRBD1 or TRBD2 (6 bases each). Germline values: CDR1 SEHNR, CDR2 FQNEAQ (reference sequence). This CDR3 is built from 13 residues. Deletions cut 0 bases from V and 5 bases from J, with 8 bases between. The CDR3 protein is CASSLAGGHEQYF. The CDR3 DNA reads as TGTGCCAGCAGCTTAGCGGGGGGCCACGAGCAGTACTTC.